This section outlines one T cell receptor beta chain sequence together with its context. Its antigen is as yet unknown. The sample is drawn from a study of post-analysis software for immune sequencing data. General study points: The study found significantly lower normalized Chao1 diversity in multiple sclerosis patients than in controls. There were a handful of TRBV segments more frequent in patients than controls, and TRBV5-6, TRBV5-1 and TRBV20-1 were among them.

CDR3 size: 16 residues. Germline assignment: CDR1 ENHRY and CDR2 SYGVKD. With 0 bases clipped from V and 2 bases from J, the junction kept 3 bases outside the gene matches. TCR beta libraries were prepared from cDNA with unique molecular identifiers. TCRdb independently ran MiXCR on the PCR reads; one entry per CDR3 protein. Among about 820,000 distinct CDR3 sequences listed, approximately 50% were seen once. The chain employs TRBV10-3 and TRBJ2-3, with 9 nucleotides matching TRBD2. The clonotype was recovered from a girl aged 5 to 17 with multiple sclerosis. Sequencing was performed on blood. The CDR3 here is CAISESAGGLTDTQYF. CDR3 nucleotide sequence: TGTGCCATCAGTGAGTCAGCGGGGGGCCTCACAGATACGCAGTATTTT.